The 7 T cell receptor beta chains below were found in one sample sequenced in a study of regulatory T cells in long-lasting Graves disease. According to the study, TCR beta libraries were built with iRepertoire HTBI primers and CDR3-region Arm-PCR. TCRdb re-derived calls from the multiplex PCR reads in MiXCR, one entry per CDR3 protein. The sample consists of over 400,000 distinct CDR3 sequences, 12% to 15% of them appearing once. Time point reported: newly diagnosed GD, antithyroid drugs for less than 3 months. RNA isolated from PBMCs was used to make the TCR library. These same data were also listed under a study on T cells in Graves' hyperthyroidism and ophthalmopathy.

The source was peripheral blood mononuclear cells (PBMCs), collected at new diagnosis, from a patient treated with antithyroid drugs. Receptor source: a woman between 45 and 60 years old with Graves disease.

This clonotype came up many times. The chain links TRBV20-1 to TRBJ1-1; D is ambiguous. The length of the CDR3 is 13 residues. Germline lookup yields CDR1 DFQATT and CDR2 SNEGSKA (reference sequence). Trimming shortened V by 2 bases and J by 4 bases, and 11 bases separated the two germline ends. CDR3 sequence: CSARRVTGTEAFF. The CDR3 nucleotides are TGCAGTGCTAGACGGGTTACGGGCACTGAAGCTTTCTTT.

Only a few counts were recorded for this clonotype. The chain is built from TRBV7-6 and TRBJ2-7; the match to TRBD2 covers 7 bases. Germline V gene sequence: CDR1 SGHVS, CDR2 FNYEAQ. The CDR3 runs 15 residues. V lost 1 base and J lost 4; bases outside the gene matches: 7. The CDR3 DNA reads as TGTGCCAGCAGCTTAGATGCGGGAGTAACGTACGAGCAGTACTTC. Amino acid sequence: CASSLDAGVTYEQYF. Based on the CDR3 plus reference TRBV7-6 and TRBJ2-7, the full variable domain is GAGVSQSPRYKVTKRGQDVALRCDPISGHVSLYWYRQALGQGPEFLTYFNYEAQQDKSGLPNDRFSAERPEGSISTLTIQRTEQRDSAMYRCASSLDAGVTYEQYFGPGTRLTVT.

This clonotype has a count of ten or more. J is TRBJ2-1 and V is TRBV7-9; the D is unclear. Germline V CDR1 and CDR2: SEHNR, FQNEAQ (reference sequence). CDR3 length: 14 residues. Trimming pared 1 base from V and 4 bases from J, leaving 8 bases between. The CDR3 spells CASSLVAPYNEQFF. The DNA for the CDR3 is TGTGCCAGCAGCTTAGTCGCCCCATACAATGAGCAGTTCTTC.

This clonotype was seen at least ten times. This chain connects TRBV28 to TRBJ2-7; either TRBD1 or TRBD2 may fit D (5 bases each). V lost 3 bases to trimming and J lost 3 bases, with 12 bases between them. The CDR3 length is 14 residues. Germline V gene lookup returns CDR1 MDHEN and CDR2 SYDVKM. The CDR3 reads CASSLGTVFYEQYF. The CDR3 nucleotides are TGTGCCAGCAGTTTGGGGACGGTCTTCTACGAGCAGTACTTC.

This clonotype was observed many times. The V call is TRBV28, the J call TRBJ1-4, with D perhaps matching TRBD1 (5 bases). Per the germline V gene, CDR1 is MDHEN and CDR2 is SYDVKM. The CDR3 extends over 13 amino acids. Between the trimmed V and J ends, which lost 7 bases and 4 bases, there was a span of 10 bases. CDR3 residues: CASMAGVNEKLFF. In DNA, the CDR3 is TGTGCCAGCATGGCGGGGGTTAATGAAAAACTGTTTTTT. The full variable domain, with the rest looked up from reference TRBV28 and TRBJ1-4, is DVKVTQSSRYLVKRTGEKVFLECVQDMDHENMFWYRQDPGLGLRLIYFSYDVKMKEKGDIPEGYSVSREKKERFSLILESASTNQTSMYLCASMAGVNEKLFFGSGTQLSVL.

The rearrangement links TRBV28 to TRBJ2-7; 7 bases line up with TRBD1. This CDR3 has 12 amino acids. V lost 10 bases, J lost 2 bases, and 5 bases stayed unmatched. The germline V gene encodes CDR1 MDHEN and CDR2 SYDVKM. CDR3 DNA: TGTGCCACCCTGGGACAGACCTACGAGCAGTACTTC. Protein: CATLGQTYEQYF.

The chain carries TRBV5-6 and TRBJ1-5; maybe TRBD1 (5 bases). V gave up 3 bases and J gave up 6 bases, with 10 bases separating them. Germline CDR1 and CDR2: SGHDT and YYEEEE. The CDR3 totals 13 residues. Written as DNA, the CDR3 is TGTGCCAGCAGCTCTGGGCAGGGTCAGCCCCAGCATTTT. It is translated as CASSSGQGQPQHF.